The 27 T cell receptor beta chains given below trace back to one sample, sequenced in a study of T cells in Graves' hyperthyroidism and ophthalmopathy. The investigators amplified TCR beta CDR3 regions from RNA transcripts. With the HTBI primer set, the TCR CDR3 went through a first round of RT-PCR. One entry per CDR3 protein results from TCRdb running MiXCR on the multiplex PCR reads. The sample has around 450,000 distinct CDR3 sequences, 15% to 18% seen once; the top ten hold around 14%. Input material: blood. These receptors were taken from a woman younger than 35 with Graves' hyperthyroidism.

This clonotype came up a few times. The chain carries TRBV7-9 and TRBJ2-7; D remains unclear. The CDR3 loop spans 13 amino acids. CDR1 and CDR2 (germline): SEHNR, FQNEAQ (reference sequence). The V end was cut by 4 bases, the J end by 2 bases, with 9 bases between. The CDR3 is CASSSQYTYEQYF. The CDR3 DNA reads TGTGCCAGCAGCTCTCAATATACCTACGAGCAGTACTTC.

At least ten counts were recorded for this clonotype. The chain employs TRBV7-8 and TRBJ1-2, with no clear D. CDR1 SGHVS and CDR2 FQNEAQ come from the germline V gene. Trimming removed 2 bases from V and 4 bases from J, with 11 bases in between. The CDR3 is made up of 14 amino acids. The CDR3 sequence is CASSLLERTYGYTF. The CDR3 region has the DNA TGTGCCAGCAGCTTATTAGAAAGGACCTATGGCTACACCTTC.

At least ten counts were recorded for this clonotype. The V and J genes are TRBV19 and TRBJ1-1; TRBD1 matches 8 bases. J lost 1 base, V lost 9 bases, and 13 bases had no gene match. In germline, CDR1 is LNHDA, CDR2 SQIVND (reference sequence). This CDR3 contains 16 residues. In nucleotides, the CDR3 is TGTGCCAGCAGAGGAGAGACAGGGGATAGGAACACTGAAGCTTTCTTT. It specifies CASRGETGDRNTEAFF.

This clonotype has only a few counts. This chain links TRBV7-9 with TRBJ1-1; D is possibly TRBD1 (6 bases). V was shortened by 2 bases and J by 3 bases, with 10 bases between the two germline ends. The V gene's germline CDR1 is SEHNR and CDR2 FQNEAQ (reference sequence). The length of the CDR3 is 14 residues. As DNA, the CDR3 is TGTGCCAGCAGCTTAAGGGACATCTACACTGAAGCTTTCTTT. Residues: CASSLRDIYTEAFF.

This clonotype was counted between two and nine times. The chain employs TRBV5-1 and TRBJ2-1, with 8 bases aligning to TRBD2. Germline lookup yields CDR1 SGHRS and CDR2 YFSETQ. The CDR3 extends over 17 amino acids. V lost 4 bases, J lost 8 bases, and 17 bases stayed unmatched. In DNA form, the CDR3 reads TGCGCCAGCAGCAGAGTTACCCTAGCGGGCCCGGGGGATGAGCAGTTCTTC. Translation gives CASSRVTLAGPGDEQFF.

There are a few counts of this clonotype. This chain uses TRBV7-6 with TRBJ1-3, with 11 bases identical to TRBD1. V trimming: 5 bases; J trimming: 1 base; junction bases outside the gene matches: 4. CDR3 size: 16 residues. The V gene's germline CDR1 is SGHVS and CDR2 FNYEAQ. The CDR3 nucleotides are TGTGCCAGCAGCCTAGGGACAGGGGGGTCTGGAAACACCATATATTTT. Translated: CASSLGTGGSGNTIYF.

This clonotype was seen at least ten times. The chain combines TRBV5-5 with TRBJ1-1; TRBD1 agrees at 10 bases. This CDR3 region has 15 residues. V gave up 5 bases and J gave up 3 bases; unmatched junction bases: 7. The germline V gene encodes CDR1 SGHKS and CDR2 YYEKEE (reference sequence). The chain's CDR3 is CASRLGTGEDTEAFF. The CDR3 DNA reads TGTGCCAGCAGGTTAGGGACAGGGGAGGACACTGAAGCTTTCTTT.

This clonotype has ten or more counts. V usage is TRBV3-1 and J usage is TRBJ2-7, with D possibly matching TRBD2 (6 bases). Trimming stripped 3 bases from V and 3 bases from J, with 24 bases between. CDR1 is LGHDT, CDR2 YNNKEL, per germline (reference sequence). The CDR3 runs 18 residues. This chain's CDR3 is CASSHLPGGSGHYYEQYF. The CDR3 DNA is TGTGCCAGCAGCCACTTACCAGGAGGTAGCGGCCATTACTACGAGCAGTACTTC.

As DNA, the CDR3 is TGTGCCAGCAGCTTTATAACAGGGGGCCCTACTGAAGCTTTCTTT. This encodes CASSFITGGPTEAFF. The genes are TRBV7-2 and TRBJ1-1, with TRBD1 identical over 9 bases. The V and J ends lost 3 bases and 5 bases, in that order; junction bases with no gene match: 7. CDR1 and CDR2 (germline): SGHTA, FQGNSA. CDR3 length: 15 residues.

The J gene is TRBJ2-5, the V gene TRBV19; D gene ambiguous. The CDR3 is 14 residues long. Germline V gene lookup returns CDR1 LNHDA and CDR2 SQIVND (reference sequence). Trimming pared 4 bases from V and 0 bases from J, leaving 9 bases between. CDR3 bases: TGTGCCAGTAGTAGAGGACGGTACCAAGAGACCCAGTACTTC. Amino acids: CASSRGRYQETQYF.

This rearrangement joins TRBV11-2 to TRBJ2-2, with D perhaps given as TRBD1 or TRBD2 (6 bases each). The V end lost 8 bases, the J end lost 5 bases, and 21 bases lay between the germline ends. The germline V gene encodes CDR1 SGHAT and CDR2 FQNNGV. The CDR3 is made up of 16 amino acids. The chain's CDR3 is CASRGLWGAATGELFF. The CDR3 DNA reads TGTGCCAGCCGGGGTCTGTGGGGGGCCGCGACCGGGGAGCTGTTTTTT.

This clonotype was seen a handful of times. The chain joins TRBV5-1 to TRBJ1-1, with 7 bases fitting TRBD1. The length of the CDR3 is 14 residues. Unmatched junction bases numbered 5, after V lost 1 base and J lost 5 bases. Germline CDR1 reads SGHRS; CDR2 reads YFSETQ. CDR3 loop: CASSLTGAATEAFF. The CDR3 DNA follows: TGCGCCAGCAGCTTGACAGGGGCGGCGACTGAAGCTTTCTTT.

The rearrangement joins TRBV25-1 to TRBJ2-1; unclear D gene. V was cut by 2 bases and J by 8 bases, with 10 bases left in between. The CDR3 runs 13 residues. Germline CDR1 MGHDK, CDR2 SYGVNS. CDR3 sequence: CASSEIVSDEQFF. The CDR3 nucleotides read TGTGCCAGCAGTGAAATAGTGTCGGATGAGCAGTTCTTC. Complete variable domain (other parts from reference TRBV25-1 and TRBJ2-1): EADIYQTPRYLVIGTGKKITLECSQTMGHDKMYWYQQDPGMELHLIHYSYGVNSTEKGDLSSESTVSRIRTEHFPLTLESARPSHTSQYLCASSEIVSDEQFFGPGTRLTVL.

The chain combines TRBV27 with TRBJ2-1; D is ambiguous. This CDR3 is 14 amino acids long. Germline V CDR1 and CDR2: MNHEY, SMNVEV (reference sequence). Trimming shortened V by 4 bases and J by 10 bases, and 17 bases separated the two germline ends. CDR3 sequence: CASSSTMNYREQFF. CDR3 coding DNA: TGTGCCAGCAGTTCTACCATGAACTACCGGGAGCAGTTCTTC.

Many counts were recorded for this clonotype. The V call is TRBV12-3 or TRBV12-4, the J call TRBJ2-7, with 10 bases lining up with TRBD1. The trim removed 9 bases at V and 2 bases at J, leaving 4 bases unmatched. This CDR3 contains 13 residues. For the CDR3, the DNA is TGTGCCAGTGGGACAGGGGCTACCTACGAGCAGTACTTC. It encodes CASGTGATYEQYF.

This clonotype was observed once. The rearrangement links TRBV11-2 to TRBJ1-2; TRBD1 is a possible D gene (6 bases). V dropped 1 base and J dropped 1 base, with 7 bases sitting between them. Per the germline V gene, CDR1 is SGHAT and CDR2 is FQNNGV. The CDR3 runs to 14 residues. The CDR3: CASSLADSNYGYTF. The CDR3 coding sequence is TGTGCCAGCAGCTTAGCGGACAGTAACTATGGCTACACCTTC. The whole variable domain, filled in from reference TRBV11-2 and TRBJ1-2, reads EAGVAQSPRYKIIEKRQSVAFWCNPISGHATLYWYQQILGQGPKLLIQFQNNGVVDDSQLPKDRFSAERLKGVDSTLKIQPAKLEDSAVYLCASSLADSNYGYTFGSGTRLTVV.

This sequence joins TRBV20-1 and TRBJ2-2, with D possibly being TRBD1 (5 bases). This CDR3 region has 17 residues. Germline V gene sequence: CDR1 DFQATT, CDR2 SNEGSKA (reference sequence). V lost 5 bases to trimming and J lost 4 bases, with 23 bases between them. The DNA of the CDR3 is TGCAGTGCTCTTCTCCAAAAACTGACAGCACCCACCGGGGAGCTGTTTTTT. It translates to CSALLQKLTAPTGELFF.

The sample holds a few counts of this clonotype. The V gene is TRBV20-1, the J gene TRBJ2-7; TRBD2 matches at 10 bases. The germline gives CDR1 DFQATT, CDR2 SNEGSKA (reference sequence). Trimming cost V 5 bases and J 7 bases; bases outside gene matches: 11. The CDR3 is 14 residues long. The CDR3 DNA is TGCAGTGCTGAAACTAGCGGGAAAGGTCGAGAGCAGTACTTC. Its protein product is CSAETSGKGREQYF.

This clonotype was detected many times. The chain employs TRBV2 and TRBJ2-7; D is unclear. The CDR3 has 14 amino acids. The V end was cut by 2 bases, the J end by 2 bases, with 10 bases between. Germline lookup yields CDR1 SNHLY and CDR2 FYNNEI. CDR3 DNA sequence: TGTGCCAGCAGTGAACCCTGGGGTACCTACGAGCAGTACTTC. Protein: CASSEPWGTYEQYF.

The V and J genes are TRBV29-1 and TRBJ2-3, with 9 bases identical to TRBD2. The CDR3 consists of 13 residues. The J segment lost 6 bases and the V segment lost 2 bases, leaving 3 bases of the junction unmatched. Germline CDR1 and CDR2: SQVTM and ANQGSEA. CDR3 bases: TGCAGCGTTGAAAGCGGGGGGCTGGATACGCAGTATTTT. This encodes CSVESGGLDTQYF.

In this sample, this clonotype turned up many times. The chain has TRBV11-1 and TRBJ1-6; D is perhaps TRBD1 (6 bases). The length of the CDR3 is 16 residues. Germline V gene sequence: CDR1 SGHAT, CDR2 FQDESV (reference sequence). V lost 5 bases and J 4 bases, leaving 15 bases between the germline ends. The CDR3: CASSHPRDKYNSPLHF. DNA for the CDR3: TGTGCCAGCAGCCACCCCAGGGACAAGTATAATTCACCCCTCCACTTT. Based on the CDR3 plus reference TRBV11-1 and TRBJ1-6, the full variable domain is EAEVAQSPRYKITEKSQAVAFWCDPISGHATLYWYRQILGQGPELLVQFQDESVVDDSQLPKDRFSAERLKGVDSTLKIQPAELGDSAMYLCASSHPRDKYNSPLHFGNGTRLTVT.

Written as DNA, the CDR3 is TGTGCCAGTAGTAGGAGAAACTCTGGGGCCAACGTCCTGACTTTC. This sequence encodes CASSRRNSGANVLTF. The gene calls are TRBV19 and TRBJ2-6; no clear D gene. The CDR3 sequence is 15 residues long. Trimming took off 4 bases at V and 0 bases at J, with 7 bases between the two ends. Germline lookup yields CDR1 LNHDA and CDR2 SQIVND (reference sequence).

This clonotype was recorded many times. The V gene is TRBV10-3, the J gene TRBJ1-1, with D hard to call. Germline V CDR1 and CDR2: ENHRY, SYGVKD. The CDR3 is 13 amino acids. Trimming left V 10 bases short and J 1 base short, with 13 bases between. For the CDR3, the DNA is TGTGCCACCCGCGGGTGGAAGAACACTGAAGCTTTCTTT. It encodes CATRGWKNTEAFF.

This clonotype was observed a few times. This chain links TRBV5-1 with TRBJ1-2; a possible D gene is TRBD1 (6 bases). The CDR3 has 19 residues. Germline CDR1 is SGHRS and CDR2 is YFSETQ. Trimming pared 2 bases from V and 8 bases from J, leaving 31 bases between. DNA for the CDR3: TGCGCCAGCAGCTTCCATGAAAGACAGGCTAAACCCGATTGGGGGGGCTACACCTTC. This translates into CASSFHERQAKPDWGGYTF. Full variable domain (rest looked up from reference TRBV5-1 and TRBJ1-2): KAGVTQTPRYLIKTRGQQVTLSCSPISGHRSVSWYQQTPGQGLQFLFEYFSETQRNKGNFPGRFSGRQFSNSRSEMNVSTLELGDSALYLCASSFHERQAKPDWGGYTFGSGTRLTVV.

This clonotype was observed at least ten times. The genes are TRBV3-1 and TRBJ2-2; TRBD1 matches at 10 bases. The CDR3 is 15 amino acids. Germline trimming cut 3 bases from V and 4 bases from J; bases unmatched to any gene: 2. CDR1 and CDR2 from the germline V gene are LGHDT and YNNKEL (reference sequence). CDR3 sequence reads: CASSQGQGSTGELFF. As DNA, the CDR3 is TGTGCCAGCAGCCAGGGACAGGGGAGCACCGGGGAGCTGTTTTTT.

In this sample, this clonotype turned up many times. The chain's CDR3 is CASSEGDRRAGEKLFF. In nucleotides, the CDR3 is TGTGCCAGCAGTGAAGGGGATCGCAGGGCGGGCGAAAAACTGTTTTTT. This chain joins TRBV2 and TRBJ1-4; possible D gene TRBD1, 5 bases. The CDR3 has 16 residues. Trimming cost V 1 base and J 8 bases, with 17 bases left between them. The V gene's germline CDR1 is SNHLY and CDR2 FYNNEI. Together with reference TRBV2 and TRBJ1-4, the CDR3 gives the full variable domain: EPEVTQTPSHQVTQMGQEVILRCVPISNHLYFYWYRQILGQKVEFLVSFYNNEISEKSEIFDDQFSVERPDGSNFTLKIRSTKLEDSAMYFCASSEGDRRAGEKLFFGSGTQLSVL.

In this sample, this clonotype turned up a few times. The chain is built from TRBV7-9 and TRBJ2-3; 10 nucleotides line up with TRBD2. The CDR3 covers 15 residues. Germline V gene sequence: CDR1 SEHNR, CDR2 FQNEAQ (reference sequence). V trimming: 5 bases; J trimming: 4 bases; junction bases outside the gene matches: 6. The DNA for the CDR3 is TGTGCCAGCAGCCCGACAGCGGGGGGGCCAGATACGCAGTATTTT. Protein: CASSPTAGGPDTQYF. The whole variable domain, remainder taken from reference TRBV7-9 and TRBJ2-3, is DTGVSQNPRHKITKRGQNVTFRCDPISEHNRLYWYRQTLGQGPEFLTYFQNEAQLEKSRLLSDRFSAERPKGSFSTLEIQRTEQGDSAMYLCASSPTAGGPDTQYFGPGTRLTVL.